The clone carrying this T cell receptor (beta chain) has a handful of counts. The source of the sample is a study of blood T cell repertoires in COVID-19. Study context: PBMCs, B-cell-depleted T cells, or T cells provided the cDNA or gDNA that made up the material.

TCRdb's table, derived via immunoSEQ multiplex PCR, lists solely in-frame clones and lacks some. The table records hundreds of thousands of clones, approximately 86% of them present only once. After removal of 5 bases from V and 3 bases from J, the junction contained 4 bases not matched to a gene. The germline V gene has CDR1 SGHVS and CDR2 FQNEAQ. This CDR3 contains 13 residues. This chain uses TRBV7-8 with TRBJ2-7; 7 bases fit TRBD1. Sample: peripheral blood. The sequence was obtained from a woman between 65 and 79 years old with COVID-19, enrolled during active disease. CDR3 protein: CASSLGQNYEQYF. Here the CDR3 DNA reads TGTGCCAGCAGCCTGGGACAGAACTACGAGCAGTACTTC. Based on the CDR3 plus reference TRBV7-8 and TRBJ2-7, the full variable domain is GAGVSQSPRYKVAKRGQDVALRCDPISGHVSLFWYQQALGQGPEFLTYFQNEAQLDKSGLPSDRFFAERPEGSVSTLKIQRTQQEDSAVYLCASSLGQNYEQYFGPGTRLTVT.